This is a list of T cell receptor beta chains from one sample in a study of T cell responses to AZD1222 COVID-19 vaccine. The data were produced by immunoSEQ multiplex PCR, yet TCRdb's version contains in-frame clones alone and is incomplete. This table has about 130,000 clones, 80% to 95% appearing once. This sample comprised peripheral blood, obtained on day 0 of MenACWY control vaccination. These receptors all come from an adult in good health. The CDR3 runs from the conserved cysteine through the conserved F or W. The D gene is left open where the match is weak. Clone size, where shown, is once, few, many, or a class for clones that have expanded.

D,V,size,J,DNA,CDR3
TRBD1,TRBV5-4,-,TRBJ1-1,TGTGCCAGCAGCAGCACAGGGGGGGGACCTGAAGCTTTCTTT,CASSSTGGGPEAFF
-,TRBV6-5,-,TRBJ2-3,TGTGCCAGCACCTCCGGGAAAGATACGCAGTATTTT,CASTSGKDTQYF
-,TRBV27,-,TRBJ2-7,TGTGCCAGCAGTTTACTAGGGTACGAGCAGTACTTC,CASSLLGYEQYF
-,TRBV7-3,-,TRBJ1-1,TGTGCCAGCAGCTTCAAGGGAGGTACTGAAGCTTTCTTT,CASSFKGGTEAFF
-,TRBV4-1,-,TRBJ2-5,TGCGCCAGCAGCCCTCTTGACGGTGAGACCCAGTACTTC,CASSPLDGETQYF
-,TRBV3-1/TRBV3-2,few,TRBJ1-5,TGTGCCAGCAGCCAGGCGTTTGGCAATCAGCCCCAGCATTTT,CASSQAFGNQPQHF
TRBD1,TRBV29-1,-,TRBJ1-1,TGCAGCGTACTTGACAGGGCGAACACTGAAGCTTTCTTT,CSVLDRANTEAFF
-,TRBV6-5,-,TRBJ2-1,TGTGCCAGCAAGGTCGGCGGGACCTCGTACAATGAGCAGTTCTTC,CASKVGGTSYNEQFF
-,TRBV5-4,-,TRBJ2-5,TGTGCCAGCAGCGTTCAAGAGACCCAGTACTTC,CASSVQETQYF
TRBD2,TRBV7-9,-,TRBJ2-5,TGTGCCAGCAGCCCTAGGACTAGCGGGAGGGCCGAAGGAGAGACCCAGTACTTC,CASSPRTSGRAEGETQYF
-,TRBV9,-,TRBJ1-6,TGTGCCAGCAGCGTAGGAAAGAGGACCGGTGCGCATTCACCCCTCCACTTT,CASSVGKRTGAHSPLHF
-,TRBV6-2/TRBV6-3,-,TRBJ1-5,TGTGCCAGCAGTTACGGGGGGGCCCAGCCCCAGCATTTT,CASSYGGAQPQHF
-,TRBV24-1,-,TRBJ2-3,TGTGCCACCAGTGAGGCTAGTACTGCAGATACGCAGTATTTT,CATSEASTADTQYF
-,TRBV7-2,-,TRBJ2-5,TGTGCCAGCAGGCGGACAGCCCAAGAGACCCAGTACTTC,CASRRTAQETQYF
TRBD1,TRBV28,-,TRBJ1-2,TGTGCCAGCAGTTTAAGGGACAGGGCATCTGGCTACACCTTC,CASSLRDRASGYTF
-,TRBV5-1,-,TRBJ1-2,TGCGCCAGCAGCGAATCCTCCGGGGGAAATGGCTACACCTTC,CASSESSGGNGYTF
TRBD2,TRBV28,-,TRBJ2-1,TGTGCCAGCAGTACCCCTAGCGGGGGGTACAATGAGCAGTTCTTC,CASSTPSGGYNEQFF
-,TRBV24-1,-,TRBJ2-5,TGTGCCACCAAGTCGGTTAAGGAGGGGGGAGAGACCCAGTACTTC,CATKSVKEGGETQYF
-,TRBV28,-,TRBJ2-7,TGTGCCAGCAGTTTATTGGGGGCGTACGAGCAGTACTTC,CASSLLGAYEQYF
-,TRBV7-2,once,TRBJ2-3,TGTGCCAGCAGCGCGGGACAGCACACAGATACGCAGTATTTT,CASSAGQHTDTQYF
-,TRBV30,-,TRBJ1-5,TGTGCCTGGAGTCCACCTGGGACCGTCCTCTACCATTTT,CAWSPPGTVLYHF
TRBD2,TRBV5-6,-,TRBJ2-5,TGTGCCAGCAGCTTGGTTACTAGCGGATACCAAGAGACCCAGTACTTC,CASSLVTSGYQETQYF
-,TRBV25-1,-,TRBJ2-7,TGTGCCAGCAGTGACACCCGCAGCTTATCACGCTCCTACGAGCAGTACTTC,CASSDTRSLSRSYEQYF
TRBD1,TRBV6-5,-,TRBJ1-4,TGTGCCACTGCCGGGACAGGGGCCGGTGAAAAACTGTTTTTT,CATAGTGAGEKLFF
-,TRBV19,once,TRBJ2-3,TGTGCCAGTACCTCAACTGACGATACGCAGTATTTT,CASTSTDDTQYF
-,TRBV18,-,TRBJ1-5,TGTGCCAGCTCACGCAAGGTCGGGCAGGGTGGCAATCAGCCCCAGCATTTT,CASSRKVGQGGNQPQHF
-,TRBV9,-,TRBJ1-5,TGTGCCAGCAGCGTAGAAGGGGAAGGGGATCAGCCCCAGCATTTT,CASSVEGEGDQPQHF
-,TRBV25-1,-,TRBJ1-2,TGTGCCAGCAGTCTTTTGGGCAACAACTATGGCTACACCTTC,CASSLLGNNYGYTF
-,TRBV10-3,-,TRBJ1-5,TGTGCTACCGGCCGGGGATACGATAGCAATCAGCCCCAGCATTTT,CATGRGYDSNQPQHF
TRBD1,TRBV7-2,-,TRBJ1-5,TGTGCCAGCAGCTCAACAGGGGGCAATCAGCCCCAGCATTTT,CASSSTGGNQPQHF
TRBD1,TRBV19,-,TRBJ2-3,TGTGCCAGTAGGACAGGGGGCACAGATACGCAGTATTTT,CASRTGGTDTQYF
TRBD1,TRBV28,-,TRBJ1-1,TGTGCCAGTTCTCCCTCGACAGGGGGGCCCTTCCGGAACACTGAAGCTTTCTTT,CASSPSTGGPFRNTEAFF
TRBD2,TRBV15,-,TRBJ2-1,TGTGCCACCAGCAGAGTGCTCGGCTCAGCGGGAGAGGATGAGCAGTTCTTC,CATSRVLGSAGEDEQFF
-,TRBV7-2,-,TRBJ1-5,TGTGCCAGCAGCTTAGGGAGGGATCAGCCCCAGCATTTT,CASSLGRDQPQHF
-,TRBV28,-,TRBJ2-3,TGTGCCAGCGATTCAGGGGGGCTCCGCACAGATACGCAGTATTTT,CASDSGGLRTDTQYF
-,TRBV28,-,TRBJ1-1,TGTGCCAGCAGTCAGGGATCATACACTGAAGCTTTCTTT,CASSQGSYTEAFF
-,TRBV5-4,-,TRBJ2-2,TGTGCCAGCAGCTTAAGGGGATTGGATGGGGAGCTGTTTTTT,CASSLRGLDGELFF
TRBD1,TRBV18,-,TRBJ2-7,TGTGCCAGCTCACCAGAACAGGGGGCTTCCTACGAGCAGTACTTC,CASSPEQGASYEQYF
-,TRBV7-2,once,TRBJ1-5,TGTGCCAGCAGCTTAGTAAGGTCGGGTAATCAGCCCCAGCATTTT,CASSLVRSGNQPQHF
-,TRBV30,-,TRBJ1-1,TGTGCCTGGAGTAGGAACACTGAAGCTTTCTTT,CAWSRNTEAFF